The 8 T cell receptor beta chains in this list originate from one sample, sequenced in a study of shared clonotypes between healthy human individuals. Libraries were prepared by immunoSEQ multiplex PCR; TCRdb keeps only in-frame clonotypes and omits some of them. The sample records approximately 2,200,000 clones, roughly 91% being singletons. Naive CD8 cells lacked CD45RO and underwent positive selection for CCR7, leaving out terminally differentiated effector memory CD45RA+ cells. The sequencing input was naive CD8+ T cells from PBMCs. The receptors come from a young man in good health. Some clones in this sample may be carry-over from other donors' samples.

This clone occurred once. The J gene is TRBJ1-5, the V gene TRBV10-2; no reliable D call. The CDR3 is made up of 16 amino acids. The germline V gene has CDR1 WSHSY and CDR2 SAAADI. Trimming took off 5 bases at V and 4 bases at J, with 18 bases between the two ends. The CDR3 sequence: CASSPRSPEMNQPQHF. CDR3 DNA: TGCGCCAGCAGTCCCCGGAGTCCTGAGATGAATCAGCCCCAGCATTTT.

This clone was detected only a few times. This chain links TRBV28 with TRBJ1-1; 9 bases agree with TRBD1. The CDR3 has 15 residues. Germline V lookup: CDR1 MDHEN, CDR2 SYDVKM. The V gene end was trimmed by 5 bases and the J gene end by 5 bases; junction bases not matched to a gene: 9. The CDR3 spells CASSPPGQGRTEAFF. The CDR3 DNA sequence: TGTGCCAGCAGTCCACCTGGACAGGGGAGGACTGAAGCTTTCTTT.

The chain recombines TRBV15 with TRBJ1-1; D is unclear. Deletions cut 2 bases from V and 8 bases from J, with 12 bases between. Germline V gene sequence: CDR1 LNHNV, CDR2 YYDKDF (reference sequence). The CDR3 contains 13 residues. CDR3 in amino acids: CATSRLGPTEAFF. Written as DNA, the CDR3 is TGTGCCACCAGCAGACTAGGACCGACCGAAGCTTTCTTT. Full variable domain (missing parts from reference TRBV15 and TRBJ1-1): DAMVIQNPRYQVTQFGKPVTLSCSQTLNHNVMYWYQQKSSQAPKLLFHYYDKDFNNEADTPDNFQSRRPNTSFCFLDIRSPGLGDTAMYLCATSRLGPTEAFFGQGTRLTVV.

The J gene is TRBJ2-1, the V gene TRBV28; no firm D call. Germline CDR1 MDHEN, CDR2 SYDVKM. The V end was cut by 5 bases, the J end by 0 bases, with 14 bases between. The CDR3 sequence is 16 residues long. The CDR3 nucleotides are TGTGCCAGCAGTCCCCGGTCTACCAGCTCCTACAATGAGCAGTTCTTC. This sequence encodes CASSPRSTSSYNEQFF.

V and J are TRBV27 and TRBJ2-7; 8 positions match TRBD2. The CDR3 has 15 amino acids. Unmatched junction bases numbered 9, after V lost 8 bases and J lost 0 bases. Germline V gene lookup returns CDR1 MNHEY and CDR2 SMNVEV (reference sequence). CDR3 sequence: CASGKLAGSSYEQYF. The CDR3 nucleotides are TGTGCCAGCGGGAAATTAGCGGGGTCCTCCTACGAGCAGTACTTC.

The CDR3 region has the DNA TGTGCCAGCAGCTGGACTAGCGGGAGGGCCCCTGAGCAGTTCTTC. It yields the protein CASSWTSGRAPEQFF. The chain carries TRBV7-2 and TRBJ2-1, with 15 bases that match TRBD2. Germline trimming cut 4 bases from V and 9 bases from J; bases unmatched to any gene: 4. Germline CDR1 SGHTA, CDR2 FQGNSA. This CDR3 has 15 residues.

This clone was seen just once. The CDR3 loop is CASSLGNTRPVTDTQYF. In nucleotides, the CDR3 is TGTGCCAGCAGTTTAGGGAACACCCGTCCCGTCACAGATACGCAGTATTTT. This chain connects TRBV28 to TRBJ2-3; unclear D gene. The V end lost 2 bases, the J end lost 2 bases, and 17 bases lay between the germline ends. CDR3 length: 17 residues. Germline V lookup: CDR1 MDHEN, CDR2 SYDVKM.

The chain links TRBV5-5 to TRBJ1-5; 10 positions agree with TRBD1. With 3 bases clipped from V and 8 bases from J, the junction kept 11 bases outside the gene matches. The CDR3 is 16 amino acids. Looked up from germline, CDR1 is SGHKS and CDR2 is YYEKEE (reference sequence). The CDR3 nucleotides are TGTGCCAGCAGCTCGGGACAGGGGCGCTCGGGTGAGCCCCAGCATTTT. Its protein product is CASSSGQGRSGEPQHF.